This TCR beta chain was captured in a study of T cells in Graves' hyperthyroidism and ophthalmopathy (dated by TCRdb to the late 2010s). For the wider study: Peripheral blood samples were taken at initial diagnosis, before any treatment was given. A discovery cohort of about 95 patients, roughly 45 with Graves' ophthalmopathy and 57 with stable Graves' hyperthyroidism, was used to find distinguishing TCR V-J signatures. Prospective prediction of ophthalmopathy was tested in an independent validation cohort of approximately 19 hyperthyroidism patients and 15 to 17 patients who later progressed to ophthalmopathy. For training and testing, the 100 or so patients in the discovery cohort were randomly divided in a 7:3 ratio. Thyroid tissue and blood T-cell repertoires from more than 5 Graves' hyperthyroidism patients were also compared in the study. Once sampling was done, hyperthyroidism patients were given methimazole at a starting dose of 30 mg daily, whereas ophthalmopathy patients were given high-dose intravenous methylprednisolone. TCR Vbeta CDR3 sequencing of some 140 peripheral blood samples (roughly 43 ophthalmopathy, under 80 hyperthyroidism and some 17 progressor patients) is reported in the paper. Results and caveats for the whole study, not just this receptor: In validation, the model predicted progression to ophthalmopathy with just under 71% sensitivity and approximately 74% specificity, a median of 6.5 months before onset. No statistical method was used to set the sample size in advance, and investigators knew the group allocation. Most expanded thyroid clonotypes (frequency above 0.001) were also detected in blood, suggesting blood repertoires may reflect thyroid immune responses. In cross-validation, a model built on a 13 V-J signature told ophthalmopathy apart from stable hyperthyroidism with under 90% sensitivity and about 81% specificity, and in testing the same model reached 80%/75%.

The CDR3 spans 16 residues, from the cysteine through the phenylalanine. CDR3 DNA is the only sequence kept; it has 48 bases, read in frame from the first base. For CDR1 and CDR2, the germline V gene (reference sequence) lists LNHDA and SQIVND. Amplification of TCR beta CDR3 regions was carried out from RNA transcripts. The TCR CDR3 was subjected to a first round of RT-PCR using the HTBI primer set and the Qiagen OneStep RT-PCR kit. Libraries were constructed in a second round of multiplex PCR, after which size selection and purification were performed. The libraries were sequenced on an Illumina HiSeq2000 using paired-end 100 bp reads. The paper's data handling went like this. SOAPnuke was used to process the raw data, with reads discarded if the reads contained adapters or uncalled bases, had a mean Phred below 15, or lacked an exact constant-primer or identifier match. High-quality paired reads were merged with COPE v1.2.5, and unique nucleotide sequences were defined as clonotypes. MiTCR v1.1 was used to align the clonotypes against IMGT TRBV, TRBD and TRBJ reference segments. The analysis was restricted to V-J combinations with a frequency above 0.0001, which together covered about 99% of the repertoires. The TCS score was defined as F50 (clonal expansion) divided by E x V (chaos), with BLOSUM62-based TCRdist calculated between CDR3 peptides within each V-J. Welch's t-statistics and random forest reduced some 510 V-J features to roughly 13, which were used in a naive Bayes classifier (R e1071). In TCRdb, the public reads were trimmed at Q25 with fastp and aligned with MiXCR, with productive beta chains retained. A single entry per CDR3 protein holds the most common genes and DNA from its merged rows. The V and J calls follow TCRdb's processing rather than the paper's. A total of some 690,000 distinct CDR3 sequences appear in this sample, approximately 15% of them only once. The ten largest clones represent 15% to 18% of the sample.

This clonotype was counted only a few times. The antigen it binds to is not known. A read error may produce the germline difference seen at one junction end. Stable Graves' hyperthyroidism was defined as the absence of progression to ophthalmopathy over 18 months of follow-up. Hyperthyroidism patients were newly diagnosed, had a disease duration of under 2 months, and were aged 18 to 65 years. Exclusion was applied to patients with uncontrolled infections, other autoimmune diseases, pregnancy or lactation. Diagnoses relied on clinical symptoms, serum thyroxine and TRAb, thyroid ultrasound and orbital computed tomography. Ficoll-Paque density gradient centrifugation was used to isolate PBMCs from 10 ml of fresh peripheral blood. Trizol reagent was used to extract total RNA, and RNA quality was then checked on an Agilent 2100 Bioanalyzer.

The TCR was taken from a middle-aged man with Graves' hyperthyroidism. The sequence joins TRBV19 to TRBJ2-1, with 7 bases matching TRBD2. The material sequenced was blood. The CDR3 protein: CASSRPGLKSYNEQFF. The nucleotides are TGTGCCAGTAGCCGGCCGGGACTAAAATCCTACAACGAGCAGTTCTTC.